This T cell receptor beta chain came from a study of blood T cell repertoires in COVID-19. Study context: From the United States, Italy and Spain came samples of acute and convalescent COVID-19. The analysed material was cDNA or gDNA that came from T cells, B-cell-depleted T cells, or PBMCs.

Produced via immunoSEQ multiplex PCR; TCRdb's table is partial and in-frame only. The data contain hundreds of thousands of clones, 91% of them singletons. This CDR3 is built from 14 residues. From germline, CDR1 is MNHEY and CDR2 SVGAGI. With 6 bases clipped from V and 4 bases from J, the junction kept 8 bases outside the gene matches. The sequence was obtained from a young woman who had recovered from COVID-19. The sample was peripheral blood. This rearrangement joins TRBV6-5 to TRBJ2-5; TRBD1 agrees at 7 bases. The CDR3 DNA sequence: TGTGCCAGCAGATACAGGGGTATTGGAGAGACCCAGTACTTC. Its translation is CASRYRGIGETQYF.